This is a list of T cell receptor beta chains from one sample in a study of CD8 T cells in ankylosing spondylitis. TCRdb recomputed calls from the 5' RACE reads with MiXCR, one row per CDR3 protein. The sample lists approximately 150,000 distinct CDR3 sequences; under 35% were seen once. The specimen sequenced was synovial fluid, either unsorted or a sorted T cell fraction (not recorded which). The origin of the receptors is a male donor with ankylosing spondylitis. Each CDR3 is given with its conserved first and last residue. The D gene is left open where the match is weak. A row's size may be missing; if present it is once, few, many or a size class.

abundance: .
v_gene: TRBV12-3/TRBV12-4
d_gene: .
j_gene: TRBJ1-5
CDR3aa: CASSLTQGNQPQHF
CDR3nt: TGTGCCAGCAGTCTGACTCAGGGCAATCAGCCCCAGCATTTT

abundance: .
v_gene: TRBV20-1
d_gene: TRBD2
j_gene: TRBJ2-6
CDR3aa: CSARKAGAGANVLTF
CDR3nt: TGCAGTGCTAGGAAAGCGGGAGCCGGGGCCAACGTCCTGACTTTC

abundance: .
v_gene: TRBV4-1
d_gene: .
j_gene: TRBJ1-5
CDR3aa: CASSQEVRQGYQPQHF
CDR3nt: TGCGCCAGCAGCCAAGAGGTCCGGCAGGGATATCAGCCCCAGCATTTT

abundance: few
v_gene: TRBV2
d_gene: TRBD1
j_gene: TRBJ1-4
CDR3aa: CASSDRGRGEKLFF
CDR3nt: TGTGCCAGCAGCGACAGGGGGCGAGGGGAAAAACTGTTTTTT

abundance: many
v_gene: TRBV20-1
d_gene: .
j_gene: TRBJ2-7
CDR3aa: CSARDWGGTDYEQYF
CDR3nt: TGCAGTGCTAGAGATTGGGGCGGGACAGACTACGAGCAGTACTTC

abundance: .
v_gene: TRBV6-5
d_gene: .
j_gene: TRBJ1-5
CDR3aa: CASSYSASSNQPQHF
CDR3nt: TGTGCCAGCAGTTACTCGGCCAGTAGCAATCAGCCCCAGCATTTT

abundance: .
v_gene: TRBV11-1
d_gene: TRBD1
j_gene: TRBJ2-7
CDR3aa: CASSAAGTGGTYSYEQYF
CDR3nt: TGTGCCAGCAGCGCCGCTGGGACAGGGGGCACATACTCCTACGAGCAGTACTTC

abundance: .
v_gene: TRBV12-3/TRBV12-4
d_gene: .
j_gene: TRBJ2-7
CDR3aa: CASSFRQEPYEQYF
CDR3nt: TGTGCCAGCAGTTTTAGGCAGGAGCCCTACGAGCAGTACTTC

abundance: .
v_gene: TRBV4-2
d_gene: TRBD2
j_gene: TRBJ2-2
CDR3aa: CASSQEAGPGELFF
CDR3nt: TGTGCCAGCAGCCAAGAAGCGGGGCCCGGGGAGCTGTTTTTT

abundance: few
v_gene: TRBV5-1
d_gene: .
j_gene: TRBJ1-2
CDR3aa: CASSWTGGSNYGYTF
CDR3nt: TGCGCCAGCAGCTGGACCGGGGGAAGTAACTATGGCTACACCTTC

abundance: .
v_gene: TRBV27
d_gene: TRBD1
j_gene: TRBJ2-7
CDR3aa: CASSWGRGQVEQYF
CDR3nt: TGTGCCAGCAGTTGGGGCAGGGGGCAGGTCGAGCAGTACTTC

abundance: .
v_gene: TRBV5-4
d_gene: .
j_gene: TRBJ1-1
CDR3aa: CASTSGGRGTEAFF
CDR3nt: TGTGCCAGCACCTCGGGGGGCCGCGGCACTGAAGCTTTCTTT